This T cell receptor (beta chain) was retrieved from a study of T cells in Graves' hyperthyroidism and ophthalmopathy. Study details: Blood was drawn when the patient was first diagnosed and still untreated.

What was amplified from RNA transcripts were TCR beta CDR3 regions. TCR CDR3 underwent first-round RT-PCR with the HTBI primer set. TCRdb re-analysed the multiplex PCR reads in MiXCR, keeping a single row per CDR3 protein. The sample lists hundreds of thousands of distinct CDR3 sequences, around a third occurring once. In germline, CDR1 is SGDLS, CDR2 YYNGEE. The germline V and J ends were trimmed by 4 bases and 1 base, with 6 bases remaining between them. The CDR3 totals 13 residues. This chain connects TRBV9 to TRBJ1-5, with D unresolved. Input material: blood. The TCR originated in a woman aged 40 to 55 with Graves' hyperthyroidism. Here the CDR3 DNA reads TGTGCCAGCAGCAGAGCCAGCAATCAGCCCCAGCATTTT. Residues: CASSRASNQPQHF.